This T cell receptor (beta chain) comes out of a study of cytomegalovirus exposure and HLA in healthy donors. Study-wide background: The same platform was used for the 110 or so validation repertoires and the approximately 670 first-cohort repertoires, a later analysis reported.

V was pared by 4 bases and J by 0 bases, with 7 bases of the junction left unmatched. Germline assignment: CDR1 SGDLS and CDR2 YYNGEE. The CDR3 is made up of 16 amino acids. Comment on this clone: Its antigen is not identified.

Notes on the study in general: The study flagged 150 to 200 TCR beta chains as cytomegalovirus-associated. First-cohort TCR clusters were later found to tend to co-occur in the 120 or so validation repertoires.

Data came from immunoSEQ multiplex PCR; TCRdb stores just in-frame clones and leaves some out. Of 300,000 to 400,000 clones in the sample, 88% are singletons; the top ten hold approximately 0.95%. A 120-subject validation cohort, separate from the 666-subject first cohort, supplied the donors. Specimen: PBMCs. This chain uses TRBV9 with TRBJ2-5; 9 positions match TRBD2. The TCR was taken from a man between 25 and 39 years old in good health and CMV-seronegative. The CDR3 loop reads CASSIDSGGNQETQYF. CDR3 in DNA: TGTGCCAGCAGCATCGATAGCGGGGGAAACCAAGAGACCCAGTACTTC.